Following are 16 T cell receptor beta chains from one sample sequenced in a study of blood T cells in healthy people across ages. PCR was performed a second time for about 7 to 12 cycles using a sample-barcoded 5' primer and a J-beta primer mix. One entry per CDR3 protein, called by TCRdb with MiXCR from the 5' RACE reads. The sample lists approximately 800,000 distinct CDR3 sequences; approximately 35% were seen once. The source material was blood. Receptors originate from a man aged 18 to 30 in good health.

This clonotype appeared a few times. V and J are TRBV12-3 or TRBV12-4 and TRBJ1-1; a weak D match, TRBD1 (6 bases). The CDR3 loop spans 13 amino acids. Deletions cut 6 bases from V and 7 bases from J, with 15 bases between. CDR3 amino acids: CASSFVMDSEAFF. The CDR3 DNA follows: TGTGCCAGCAGCTTTGTGATGGACAGTGAAGCTTTCTTT.

This clonotype has just a few counts. The chain uses TRBV28 and TRBJ2-3; D may be TRBD1 (6 bases). Trimming removed 8 bases at V and 3 bases at J, with 12 bases between. The length of the CDR3 is 13 residues. Germline loops: CDR1 MDHEN, CDR2 SYDVKM. The CDR3 spells CASGRQVTDTQYF. DNA for the CDR3: TGTGCCAGCGGAAGACAGGTTACAGATACGCAGTATTTT.

V is TRBV15 and J is TRBJ1-1; possibly TRBD1 for D (6 bases). The CDR3 totals 13 residues. Germline V CDR1 and CDR2: LNHNV, YYDKDF (reference sequence). V was shortened by 0 bases and J by 12 bases, with 14 bases between the two germline ends. The CDR3 DNA sequence: TGTGCCACCAGCAGAGATGTTACAACAGGGACTTTCTTT. Its protein is CATSRDVTTGTFF. The full variable domain, rest sourced from reference TRBV15 and TRBJ1-1, is DAMVIQNPRYQVTQFGKPVTLSCSQTLNHNVMYWYQQKSSQAPKLLFHYYDKDFNNEADTPDNFQSRRPNTSFCFLDIRSPGLGDTAMYLCATSRDVTTGTFFGQGTRLTVV.

J is TRBJ1-1 and V is TRBV12-3 or TRBV12-4; a possible D gene is TRBD1 (5 bases). Trimming took 3 bases from V and 3 from J, leaving 11 bases between them. CDR3 length: 14 amino acids. CDR3 sequence reads: CASSFGGRDTEAFF. CDR3 coding DNA: TGTGCCAGCAGTTTCGGGGGGAGGGACACTGAAGCTTTCTTT.

This clonotype was seen once. Germline and junction disagree at one end, which may indicate a read error. This chain joins TRBV6-5 and TRBJ2-3; 7 bases are shared with TRBD2. The CDR3 has 13 amino acids. Germline loops: CDR1 MNHEY, CDR2 SVGAGI. For the CDR3, the DNA is TGTTCCAGCGGGAATCCTAGCACAGATACGCAGTATTTT. This translates into CSSGNPSTDTQYF.

This chain uses TRBV24-1 with TRBJ1-5; no clear D gene. Germline lookup yields CDR1 KGHDR and CDR2 SFDVKD. CDR3 length: 11 residues. With 8 bases removed from V and 9 bases from J, the gap between germline ends came to 10 bases. CDR3 sequence reads: CATNRGAPQHF. DNA of the CDR3: TGTGCCACCAACCGCGGAGCGCCCCAGCATTTT.

The DNA of the CDR3 is TGTGCCACCAGAGCTCGACGGAACACTGAAGCTTTCTTT. Translation: CATRARRNTEAFF. The chain couples TRBV28 to TRBJ1-1; D call uncertain. The V gene's germline CDR1 is MDHEN and CDR2 SYDVKM. CDR3 length equals 13 residues. The V and J ends lost 10 bases and 1 base respectively, with 13 bases between them.

This chain connects TRBV4-1 to TRBJ2-5; D call uncertain. V lost 4 bases to trimming and J lost 3 bases, with 15 bases between them. This CDR3 spans 15 amino acids. The germline gives CDR1 MGHRA, CDR2 YSYEKL. The CDR3 loop reads CASSLKEGSEETQYF. CDR3 DNA sequence: TGCGCCAGCAGCCTCAAAGAAGGCAGCGAAGAGACCCAGTACTTC.

This clonotype turned up a few times. The genes are TRBV5-1 and TRBJ2-5; 10 positions agree with TRBD1. J gave up 3 bases and V 6 bases, and 5 bases lay outside the gene matches. CDR1 is SGHRS and CDR2 is YFSETQ in the germline V gene. The CDR3 consists of 14 residues. As DNA, the CDR3 is TGCGCCAGCATATCCGGGACAGGGGAAGAGACCCAGTACTTC. Protein: CASISGTGEETQYF.

This clonotype has only a few counts. The J gene is TRBJ2-1, the V gene TRBV7-2; 9 bases agree with TRBD1. The CDR3 covers 12 residues. Germline-derived CDR1 and CDR2 are SGHTA and FQGNSA. V was clipped by 3 bases and J by 15 bases; unmatched bases: 6. CDR3 sequence: CASSFSGQGMFF. The CDR3 DNA reads as TGTGCCAGCAGCTTCTCTGGACAGGGGATGTTCTTC.

This clonotype has only a few counts. This sequence joins TRBV7-3 and TRBJ2-2, with TRBD1 as a possible D gene (5 bases). Germline CDR1 reads SGHTA; CDR2 reads FQGTGA. The ends were cut back, 2 bases at V and 6 bases at J, with 10 bases in the middle. CDR3 length: 14 residues. The CDR3 protein is CASSLGLGPGELFF. CDR3 bases: TGTGCCAGCAGCTTAGGTTTGGGGCCCGGGGAGCTGTTTTTT.

This clonotype was found a few times. This sequence joins TRBV6-2 or TRBV6-3 and TRBJ2-5; perhaps D is TRBD1 or TRBD2 (5 bases each). Judging by the DNA end, TRBJ2-7 fits better; the J call may be wrong. Germline V gives CDR1 MNHEY, CDR2 SVGEGT. The CDR3 consists of 15 residues. The CDR3 nucleotides read TGTGCCAGCAGTTTGACCGGGGCCTCCCTATACGAGCAGTACTTC. Encoded protein: CASSLTGASLYEQYF.

For this clonotype: One end of the junction fails to match germline, which may point to a read error. The genes are TRBV4-1 and TRBJ2-1; a weak D match, TRBD2 (5 bases). Germline V gives CDR1 MGHRA, CDR2 YSYEKL. The CDR3 has 16 residues. This CDR3 reads CASSSVAAGRYNVQFF. The CDR3 nucleotides are TGCGCCAGCAGCTCCGTCGCCGCGGGTCGATACAATGTGCAGTTCTTC.

The V and J genes are TRBV28 and TRBJ2-2; D call uncertain. CDR1 MDHEN and CDR2 SYDVKM come from the germline V gene. V was trimmed by 3 bases and J by 0 bases, leaving 8 bases between them. The CDR3 loop spans 15 amino acids. CDR3 bases: TGTGCCAGCAGTTTCAGAGCGCCGAACACCGGGGAGCTGTTTTTT. Translating gives CASSFRAPNTGELFF.

This clonotype was picked up one time. The rearrangement uses TRBV6-1 and TRBJ2-1; 7 nucleotides match TRBD1. TRBJ2-7 explains the end of the DNA better; the J call may be wrong. Germline CDR1 and CDR2: MNHNS and SASEGT. This CDR3 has 16 residues. Here the CDR3 DNA reads TGTGCCAGCAGTGAGGGTAGAGGGGGCCCATACAATGAGCAGTACTTC. Protein: CASSEGRGGPYNEQYF.

V gene TRBV5-5 combines with J gene TRBJ2-3; D gene uncertain. With 5 bases removed from V and 2 bases from J, the gap between germline ends came to 15 bases. The CDR3 is 15 residues long. The germline V gene encodes CDR1 SGHKS and CDR2 YYEKEE (reference sequence). The CDR3 spells CASSAALPITDTQYF. Written as DNA, the CDR3 is TGTGCCAGCAGTGCGGCGTTACCCATCACAGATACGCAGTATTTT.